This T cell receptor beta chain stems from a study of cytomegalovirus exposure and HLA in healthy donors. Both 60 Vbeta primers and 13 Jbeta primers went into the PCR. The repertoire was sequenced with immunoSEQ multiplex PCR; TCRdb's copy has only in-frame clones and lacks some. The sample shows some 120,000 clones, roughly 78% of them seen only once. This clone was observed a few times. CDR3 length: 14 residues. V lost 1 base and J lost 1, with 9 bases in between. CDR1 SQVTM and CDR2 ANQGSEA come from the germline V gene. The TCR sequence derives from a male donor in good health and CMV-seronegative. The sample comprised PBMCs. The gene calls are TRBV29-1 and TRBJ2-3, with D possibly TRBD2 on 6 matching bases. CDR3 coding DNA: TGCAGCGTTGAAGTCAAGCGGGGCACAGATACGCAGTATTTT. Translation: CSVEVKRGTDTQYF.